The rows below give T cell receptor beta chains drawn from one sample of a study of regulatory T cells in long-lasting Graves disease. TCRdb re-analysed the multiplex PCR reads in MiXCR, keeping a single row per CDR3 protein. The table includes about 530,000 distinct CDR3 sequences, 15% to 20% detected once. A further study also used this sample, focusing on T cells in Graves' hyperthyroidism and ophthalmopathy.

Sequences were derived from peripheral blood mononuclear cells (PBMCs), sampled at new diagnosis, from a patient treated with antithyroid drugs. The source is a woman aged 40-65 years with Graves disease. Each CDR3 is given with its conserved first and last residue. D genes are given only for firm matches. The size of a clone is reported for some rows only, either as once, few or many, or as a class for expanded clones.

>TRBV6-2/TRBV6-3|TRBJ1-1|-|many
TGTGCCAGCAGTTACTTCGAATCTGAAGCTTTCTTT
CASSYFESEAFF
>TRBV20-1|TRBJ1-4|-|many
TGCAGTGCTAGGCGGGGTTCGACTAATGAAAAACTGTTTTTT
CSARRGSTNEKLFF
>TRBV13|TRBJ1-4|-|many
TGTGCCAGCAGCTCCTCGTACGGCGGCAATGAAAAACTGTTTTTT
CASSSSYGGNEKLFF
>TRBV5-1|TRBJ2-3|-|few
TGCGCCAGCAGCCCCCAGAACAGACACACAGATACGCAGTATTTT
CASSPQNRHTDTQYF
>TRBV7-9|TRBJ1-1|-|many
TGTGCCAGCAGCTTAGAAGCGGTGACTGAAGCTTTCTTT
CASSLEAVTEAFF
>TRBV19|TRBJ1-4|-|few
TGTGCCAGTAGTACCCTAAACGAAAAACTGTTTTTT
CASSTLNEKLFF
>TRBV5-1|TRBJ1-5|TRBD1|-
TGCGCCAGCAGCTTTGGACAGGGGAATCAGCCCCAGCATTTT
CASSFGQGNQPQHF
>TRBV10-2|TRBJ2-1|TRBD2|-
TGCGCCAGCAGTGAGCAAGGCGGGGGGGCGGGGAATGAGCAGTTCTTC
CASSEQGGGAGNEQFF
>TRBV19|TRBJ1-5|-|-
TGTGCCAGTAGTATTGCGCGGCTAATTAATCAGCCCCAGCATTTT
CASSIARLINQPQHF
>TRBV24-1|TRBJ2-3|-|-
TGTGCCACCAGTGATTCGGGTGGGGATACGCAGTATTTT
CATSDSGGDTQYF
>TRBV29-1|TRBJ1-1|-|-
TGCAGCGCCCGAATGGCCGAGTGGAACACTGAAGCTTTCTTT
CSARMAEWNTEAFF
>TRBV9|TRBJ1-1|-|-
TGTGCCAGCAGCGTAGTCACACCGAACACTGAAGCTTTCTTT
CASSVVTPNTEAFF
>TRBV18|TRBJ1-1|TRBD1|many
TGTGCCAGCTCCCCCGGGACAGGAGTTGAAGCTTTCTTT
CASSPGTGVEAFF
>TRBV28|TRBJ2-3|-|-
TGTGCCACAATCGACAGCACAGATACGCAGTATTTT
CATIDSTDTQYF
>TRBV6-2/TRBV6-3|TRBJ1-6|-|many
TGTGCCAGCAGTTACGGCGCGAGCTCCTATAATTCACCCCTCCACTTT
CASSYGASSYNSPLHF
>TRBV19|TRBJ2-2|TRBD1|few
TGTGCCAGTAGTACAGGACAGGGTGGCAACGGGGAGCTGTTTTTT
CASSTGQGGNGELFF
>TRBV7-3|TRBJ1-1|-|many
TGTGCCAGCAGCGATACAGGGTACACTGAAGCTTTCTTT
CASSDTGYTEAFF
>TRBV7-9|TRBJ1-6|TRBD1|once
TGTGCCAGCAAACTAGACGCAGGGGGAAATTCACCCCTCCACTTT
CASKLDAGGNSPLHF
>TRBV5-6|TRBJ2-2|-|many
TGTGCCAGCAGCTTGGCCTCCACAGGGGAGCTGTTTTTT
CASSLASTGELFF
>TRBV6-2/TRBV6-3|TRBJ1-1|-|many
TGTGCCAGCAGTGAAGAGCAGGGTTACACTGAAGCTTTCTTT
CASSEEQGYTEAFF
>TRBV11-1|TRBJ2-1|TRBD1|many
TGTGCCAGCAGTCCGGGACAGGGGTTGGTTGAGCAGTTCTTC
CASSPGQGLVEQFF
>TRBV9|TRBJ1-2|-|few
TGTGCCAGCAGCGTAGGTGGGGGAACTATGGGCTACACCTTC
CASSVGGGTMGYTF
>TRBV24-1|TRBJ1-1|-|many
TGTGCCACCAGTGATCCCCTAGGGCCCTTGAAAACTGAAGCTTTCTTT
CATSDPLGPLKTEAFF
>TRBV10-3|TRBJ2-2|TRBD2|few
TGTGCCATCACTGGACTAGCGGGTACCGGGGAGCTGTTTTTT
CAITGLAGTGELFF
>TRBV5-1|TRBJ2-5|TRBD1|-
TGCGCCAGCAGCTCGGCAGGGGGCTCGGGAGAGACCCAGTACTTC
CASSSAGGSGETQYF
>TRBV12-3/TRBV12-4|TRBJ2-3|-|many
TGTGCCAGCAGTCGACCCGGCACAGATACGCAGTATTTT
CASSRPGTDTQYF
>TRBV12-3/TRBV12-4|TRBJ1-2|-|-
TGTGCCAGCAGTCCCTACGACAAGGTTGGCGGCTACACCTTC
CASSPYDKVGGYTF
>TRBV12-3/TRBV12-4|TRBJ2-2|-|few
TGTGCCAGCAGTTTTTGGGGAAAATCTACCGGGGAGCTGTTTTTT
CASSFWGKSTGELFF
>TRBV5-1|TRBJ1-1|-|many
TGTGCCAGCAGCTCCCAGGGCAAGAACACTGAAGCTTTCTTT
CASSSQGKNTEAFF
>TRBV11-2|TRBJ2-7|-|few
TGTGCCAGCAGCTCCATATTATACGAGCAGTACTTC
CASSSILYEQYF
>TRBV5-1|TRBJ2-3|-|few
TGCGCCAGCAGGGGGACTGCGGCCGCAGATACGCAGTATTTT
CASRGTAAADTQYF